This T cell receptor beta chain was identified in a study of T-cell reconstitution after alpha-beta-depleted transplantation in children. Whole-study results and caveats: The main origin of T-cell counts and diversity one year after transplant was newly produced T cells. High day-60 TCRbeta diversity in some patients came from surviving recipient T cells and thymic progenitors. Reports say that about two months after transplant, the alpha-beta T cells came out of several hundred graft clones that had expanded.

The V and J ends lost 1 base and 11 bases respectively, with 12 bases between them. The CDR3 covers 13 residues. Germline-derived CDR1 and CDR2 are SGHTA and FQGNSA. About this clonotype: Its antigen is undetermined.

This sample's TCRbeta library carried unique molecular identifier barcodes. MiXCR, applied by TCRdb to the PCR reads, yields one record per CDR3 protein. The repertoire includes more than 200,000 distinct CDR3 sequences, over 15% of them detected once, and around 44% sits in the top ten. The input for sequencing was PBMCs, mostly from graft donor cells, taken 360 days after TCRalphabeta/CD19-depleted stem cell transplant. This receptor was identified in a male patient aged 2-10 years who had a stem cell transplant for acute lymphoblastic leukemia, so the T cells may come from the graft donor. V usage is TRBV7-2 and J usage is TRBJ1-5; D remains ambiguous. The CDR3, as DNA: TGTGCCAGCAGCTTAGAGCGGTCCGTGTCCCAGCATTTT. Translated, it gives CASSLERSVSQHF.